This TCR beta chain was recorded in a study of early T cells in non-severe SARS-CoV-2 infection. Germline V gives CDR1 SGHNT, CDR2 YYREEE (reference sequence). After removal of 4 bases from V and 6 bases from J, the junction contained 4 bases not matched to a gene. This CDR3 is 13 amino acids long. Unique molecular identifier tags were affixed to discrete cDNA molecules. TCRdb recomputed calls from the 5' RACE reads with MiXCR, one row per CDR3 protein. Among 55,000 to 70,000 distinct CDR3 sequences listed, around 13% were seen once. Sequenced sample: whole blood. This TCR was sampled from an adult who was a healthcare worker with PCR-confirmed SARS-CoV-2 infection or an uninfected control (not recorded which). This chain links TRBV5-4 with TRBJ1-2, with 9 bases that match TRBD1. The CDR3 DNA sequence: TGTGCCAGCAGCCTGACAGGGGGAGATGGCTACACCTTC. Protein product: CASSLTGGDGYTF.